The source of this T cell receptor beta chain is a study of T cells after yellow fever vaccination. Study details: When fractions had low cell numbers, they were prepared with SMART-Seq v4 Ultra Low Input.

TCRdb itself ran the 5' RACE reads through MiXCR, one entry per CDR3 protein. The table records roughly 240,000 distinct CDR3 sequences, around 6.7% of them present only once. CDR3 length: 17 residues. Germline V gene lookup returns CDR1 SGHRS and CDR2 YFSETQ. After removal of 2 bases from V and 0 bases from J, the junction contained 9 bases not matched to a gene. The source was CD4+ T cells sorted from PBMCs, collected on the day of the yellow fever booster vaccination. V usage is TRBV5-1 and J usage is TRBJ2-3; 7 bases align to TRBD2. This sequence was found in a man between 25 and 39 years old who received the YFV17D yellow fever vaccine. The CDR3 here is CASSLTSDFSSTDTQYF. DNA of the CDR3: TGCGCCAGCAGCTTAACTAGCGACTTCTCTAGCACAGATACGCAGTATTTT.